The clone carrying this T cell receptor beta chain appeared a few times. Extracted RNA was reverse transcribed into cDNA, the sequencing template. Clones were sequenced by immunoSEQ multiplex PCR, and TCRdb holds only the in-frame ones, with some missing. The sample includes fewer than 250,000 clones, around two fifths of them seen just once. This record comes from a study of CD8+ T cells in alopecia areata. Described treatment: oral pan-JAK inhibitor, 5-10 mg twice daily. This sample comprised CD4+ T cells sorted from blood, obtained around week 34, from a patient treated with tofacitinib. The TCR was taken from a human donor with alopecia areata.

CDR3 nucleotides: TGTGCCACCAGCAGAGAACGCCTAGGACAGGATGGCTACACCTTC. Protein product: CATSRERLGQDGYTF. The chain links TRBV15 to TRBJ1-2, with 7 bases lining up with TRBD1. The CDR3 is 15 residues long. Trimming removed 0 bases from V and 6 bases from J; junction bases left unmatched: 7. Germline CDR1 is LNHNV and CDR2 is YYDKDF (reference sequence).